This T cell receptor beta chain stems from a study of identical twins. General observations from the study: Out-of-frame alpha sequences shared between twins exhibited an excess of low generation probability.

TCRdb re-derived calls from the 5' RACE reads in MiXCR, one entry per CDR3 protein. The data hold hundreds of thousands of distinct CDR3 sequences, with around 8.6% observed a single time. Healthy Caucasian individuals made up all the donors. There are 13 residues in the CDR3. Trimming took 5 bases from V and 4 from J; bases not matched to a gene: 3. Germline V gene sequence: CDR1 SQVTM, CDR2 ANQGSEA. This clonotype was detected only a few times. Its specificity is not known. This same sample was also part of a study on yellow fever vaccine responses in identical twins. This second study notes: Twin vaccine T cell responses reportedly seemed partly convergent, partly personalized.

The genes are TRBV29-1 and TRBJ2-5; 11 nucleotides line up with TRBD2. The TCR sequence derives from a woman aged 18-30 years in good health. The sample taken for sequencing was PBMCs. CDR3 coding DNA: TGCAGCGTTCTGCTAGCGGGGGGAGAGACCCAGTACTTC. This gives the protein CSVLLAGGETQYF.